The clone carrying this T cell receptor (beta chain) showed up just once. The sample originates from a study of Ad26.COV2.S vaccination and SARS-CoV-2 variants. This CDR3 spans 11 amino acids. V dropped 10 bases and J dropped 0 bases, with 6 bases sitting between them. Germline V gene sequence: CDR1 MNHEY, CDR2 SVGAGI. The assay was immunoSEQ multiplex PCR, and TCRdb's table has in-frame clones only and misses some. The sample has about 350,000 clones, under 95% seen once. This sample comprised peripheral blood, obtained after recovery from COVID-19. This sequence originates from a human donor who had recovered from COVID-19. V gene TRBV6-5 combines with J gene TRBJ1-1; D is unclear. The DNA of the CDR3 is TGTGCCACGACCATGAACACTGAAGCTTTCTTT. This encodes CATTMNTEAFF.